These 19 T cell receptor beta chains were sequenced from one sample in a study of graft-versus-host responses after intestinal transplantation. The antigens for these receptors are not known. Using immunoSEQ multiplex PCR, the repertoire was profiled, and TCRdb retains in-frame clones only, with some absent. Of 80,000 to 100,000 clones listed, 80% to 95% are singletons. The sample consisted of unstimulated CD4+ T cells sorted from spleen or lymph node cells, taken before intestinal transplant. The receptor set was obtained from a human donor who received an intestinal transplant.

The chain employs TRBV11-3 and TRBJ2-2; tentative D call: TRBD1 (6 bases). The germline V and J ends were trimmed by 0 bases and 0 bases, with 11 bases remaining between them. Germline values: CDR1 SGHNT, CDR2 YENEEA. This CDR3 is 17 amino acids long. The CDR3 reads CASSLEGTPTNTGELFF. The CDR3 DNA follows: TGTGCCAGCAGCTTAGAAGGGACACCCACGAACACCGGGGAGCTGTTTTTT.

In DNA, the CDR3 is TGTGCCAGTAGTGAAGACCAGGGAGGGGAGACCCAGTACTTC. Translating gives CASSEDQGGETQYF. The V and J genes are TRBV19 and TRBJ2-5; 7 bases fit TRBD2. The CDR3 has 14 residues. The J segment lost 5 bases and the V segment lost 5 bases, leaving 8 bases of the junction unmatched. The germline V gene has CDR1 LNHDA and CDR2 SQIVND (reference sequence). The full variable domain, completed using reference TRBV19 and TRBJ2-5, is DGGITQSPKYLFRKEGQNVTLSCEQNLNHDAMYWYRQDPGQGLRLIYYSQIVNDFQKGDIAEGYSVSREKKESFPLTVTSAQKNPTAFYLCASSEDQGGETQYFGPGTRLLVL.

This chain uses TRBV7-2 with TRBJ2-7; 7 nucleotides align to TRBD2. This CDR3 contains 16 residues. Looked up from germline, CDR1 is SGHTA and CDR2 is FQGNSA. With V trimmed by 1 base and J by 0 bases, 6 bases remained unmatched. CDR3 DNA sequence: TGTGCCAGCAGCTTAGGTGGCGGGGGTCCCTCCTACGAGCAGTACTTC. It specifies CASSLGGGGPSYEQYF.

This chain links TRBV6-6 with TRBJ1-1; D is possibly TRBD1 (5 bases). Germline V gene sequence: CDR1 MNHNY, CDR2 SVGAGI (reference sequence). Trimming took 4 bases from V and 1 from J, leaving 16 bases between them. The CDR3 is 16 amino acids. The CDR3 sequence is CASSLLFGGANTEAFF. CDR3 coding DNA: TGTGCCAGCAGTTTACTCTTCGGAGGGGCGAACACTGAAGCTTTCTTT.

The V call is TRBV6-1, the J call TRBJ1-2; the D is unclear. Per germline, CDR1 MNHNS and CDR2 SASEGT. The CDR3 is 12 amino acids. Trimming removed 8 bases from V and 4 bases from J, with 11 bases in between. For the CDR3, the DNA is TGTGCCAGCGGATTTGGAGGCTATGGCTACACCTTC. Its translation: CASGFGGYGYTF.

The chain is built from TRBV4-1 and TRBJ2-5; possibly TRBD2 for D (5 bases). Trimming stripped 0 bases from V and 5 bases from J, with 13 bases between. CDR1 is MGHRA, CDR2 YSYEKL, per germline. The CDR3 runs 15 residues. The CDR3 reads CASSQDGRGWETQYF. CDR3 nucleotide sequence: TGCGCCAGCAGCCAAGATGGACGCGGGTGGGAGACCCAGTACTTC.

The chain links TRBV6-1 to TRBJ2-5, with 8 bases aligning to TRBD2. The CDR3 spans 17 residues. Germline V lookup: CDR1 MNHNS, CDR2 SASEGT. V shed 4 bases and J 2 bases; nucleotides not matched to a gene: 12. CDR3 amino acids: CASSGRWAGGLQETQYF. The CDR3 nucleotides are TGTGCCAGCAGTGGGAGGTGGGCGGGGGGCCTACAAGAGACCCAGTACTTC.

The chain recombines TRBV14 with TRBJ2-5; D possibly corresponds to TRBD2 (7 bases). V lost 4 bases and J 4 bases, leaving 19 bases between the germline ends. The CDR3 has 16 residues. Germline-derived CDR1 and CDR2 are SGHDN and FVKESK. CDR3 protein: CASSLNGGGSLETQYF. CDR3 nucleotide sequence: TGTGCCAGCAGCCTCAACGGGGGCGGGAGTCTAGAGACCCAGTACTTC.

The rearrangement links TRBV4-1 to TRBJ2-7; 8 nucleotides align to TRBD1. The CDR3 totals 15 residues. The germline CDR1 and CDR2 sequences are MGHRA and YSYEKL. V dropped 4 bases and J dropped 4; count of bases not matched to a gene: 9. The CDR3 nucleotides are TGCGCCAGCAGCCCAGGACAGGGAAGACCGTACGAGCAGTACTTC. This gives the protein CASSPGQGRPYEQYF.

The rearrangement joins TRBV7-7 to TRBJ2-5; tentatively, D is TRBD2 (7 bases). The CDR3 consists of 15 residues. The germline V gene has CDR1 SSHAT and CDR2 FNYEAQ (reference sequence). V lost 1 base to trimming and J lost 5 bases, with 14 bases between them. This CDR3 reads CASSLGGGAGETQYF. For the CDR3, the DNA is TGTGCCAGCAGCTTAGGAGGGGGGGCCGGTGAGACCCAGTACTTC.

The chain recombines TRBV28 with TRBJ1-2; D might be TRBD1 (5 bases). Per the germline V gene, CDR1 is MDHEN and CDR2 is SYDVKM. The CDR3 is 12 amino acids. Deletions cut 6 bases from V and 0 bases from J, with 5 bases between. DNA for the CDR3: TGTGCCAGCAGGACAGCTAACTATGGCTACACCTTC. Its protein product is CASRTANYGYTF.

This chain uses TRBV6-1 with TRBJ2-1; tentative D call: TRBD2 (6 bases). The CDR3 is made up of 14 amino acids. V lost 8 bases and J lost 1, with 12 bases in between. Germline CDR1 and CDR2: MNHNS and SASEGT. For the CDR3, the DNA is TGTGCCAGCTGCAGGGACTTTTCCTACAATGAGCAGTTCTTC. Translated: CASCRDFSYNEQFF.

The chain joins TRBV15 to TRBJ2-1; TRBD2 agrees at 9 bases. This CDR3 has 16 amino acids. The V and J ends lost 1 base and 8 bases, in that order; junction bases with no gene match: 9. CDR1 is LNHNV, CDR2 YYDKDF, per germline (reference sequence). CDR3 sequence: CATSRVGRGGLDEQFF. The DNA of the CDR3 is TGTGCCACCAGCAGAGTTGGGCGGGGGGGCCTCGATGAGCAGTTCTTC.

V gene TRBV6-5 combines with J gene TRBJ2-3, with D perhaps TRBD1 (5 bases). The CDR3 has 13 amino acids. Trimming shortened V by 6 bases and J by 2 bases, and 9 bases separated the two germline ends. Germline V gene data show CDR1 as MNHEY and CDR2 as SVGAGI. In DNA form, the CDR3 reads TGTGCCAGCAGGACAGCCTCCACAGATACGCAGTATTTT. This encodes CASRTASTDTQYF.

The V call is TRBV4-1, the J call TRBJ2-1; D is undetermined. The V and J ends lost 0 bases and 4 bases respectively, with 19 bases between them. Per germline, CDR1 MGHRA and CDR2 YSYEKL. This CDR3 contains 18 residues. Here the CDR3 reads CASSQDSGSTAPYNEQFF. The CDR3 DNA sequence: TGCGCCAGCAGCCAAGATTCAGGCTCAACGGCCCCATACAATGAGCAGTTCTTC.

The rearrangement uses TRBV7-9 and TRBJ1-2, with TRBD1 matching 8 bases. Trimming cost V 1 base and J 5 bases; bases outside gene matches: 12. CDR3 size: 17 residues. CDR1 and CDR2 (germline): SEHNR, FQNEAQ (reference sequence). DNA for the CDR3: TGTGCCAGCAGCTTAGGTGCCCAGGACAGGGCAGGGTATGGCTACACCTTC. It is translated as CASSLGAQDRAGYGYTF.

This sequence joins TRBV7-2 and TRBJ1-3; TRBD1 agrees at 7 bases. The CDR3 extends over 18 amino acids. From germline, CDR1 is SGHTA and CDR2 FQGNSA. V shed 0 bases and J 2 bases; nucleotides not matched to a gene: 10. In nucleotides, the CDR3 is TGTGCCAGCAGCTTAGCGTGGGCCCTACAGGGGACTGGAAACACCATATATTTT. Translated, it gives CASSLAWALQGTGNTIYF.

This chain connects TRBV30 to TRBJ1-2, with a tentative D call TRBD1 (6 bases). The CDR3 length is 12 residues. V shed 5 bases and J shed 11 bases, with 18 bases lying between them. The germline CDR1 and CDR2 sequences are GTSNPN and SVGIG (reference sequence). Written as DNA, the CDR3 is TGTGCCTGGTCAAGACAGGCTTGGGGATACACCTTC. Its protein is CAWSRQAWGYTF. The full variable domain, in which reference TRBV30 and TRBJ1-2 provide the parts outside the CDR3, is SQTIHQWPATLVQPVGSPLSLECTVEGTSNPNLYWYRQAAGRGLQLLFYSVGIGQISSEVPQNLSASRPQDRQFILSSKKLLLSDSGFYLCAWSRQAWGYTFGSGTRLTVV.

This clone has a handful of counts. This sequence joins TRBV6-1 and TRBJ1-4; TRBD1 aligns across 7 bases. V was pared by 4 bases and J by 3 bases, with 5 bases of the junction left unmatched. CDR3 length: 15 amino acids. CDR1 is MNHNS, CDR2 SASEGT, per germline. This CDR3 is CASSGPGQSNEKLFF. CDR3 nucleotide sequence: TGTGCCAGCAGTGGCCCGGGACAGTCTAATGAAAAACTGTTTTTT.